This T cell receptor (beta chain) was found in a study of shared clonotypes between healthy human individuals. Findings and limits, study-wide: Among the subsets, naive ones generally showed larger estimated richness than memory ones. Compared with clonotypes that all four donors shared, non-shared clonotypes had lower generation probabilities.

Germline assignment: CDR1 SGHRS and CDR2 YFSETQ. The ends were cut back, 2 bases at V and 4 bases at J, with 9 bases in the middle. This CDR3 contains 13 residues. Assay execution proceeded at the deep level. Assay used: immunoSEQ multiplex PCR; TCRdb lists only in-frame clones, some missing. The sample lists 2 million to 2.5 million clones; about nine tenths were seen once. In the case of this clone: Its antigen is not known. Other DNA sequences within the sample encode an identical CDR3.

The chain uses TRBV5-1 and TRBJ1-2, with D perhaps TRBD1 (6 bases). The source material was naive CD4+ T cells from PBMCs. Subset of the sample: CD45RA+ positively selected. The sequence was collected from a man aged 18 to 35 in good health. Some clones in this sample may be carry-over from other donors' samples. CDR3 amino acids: CASSLGGTYGYTF. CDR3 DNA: TGCGCCAGCAGCTTAGGGGGAACCTATGGCTACACCTTC. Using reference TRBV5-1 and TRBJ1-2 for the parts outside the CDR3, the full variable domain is KAGVTQTPRYLIKTRGQQVTLSCSPISGHRSVSWYQQTPGQGLQFLFEYFSETQRNKGNFPGRFSGRQFSNSRSEMNVSTLELGDSALYLCASSLGGTYGYTFGSGTRLTVV.